The clone carrying this T cell receptor (beta chain) was seen just once. What it binds is not known. This sample is drawn from a study of memory CD4+ T cells and cytomegalovirus serostatus. About the study: Of the healthy Belgian adults, 9 were CMV seropositive and 20 to 30 seronegative. Study-level findings and limits: Suggested: most of the CMV-linked TCR signature lies in CD4+ memory cells. Each of 65 to 70 CMV-associated TCRbeta sequences occurred in one to five individuals.

The sort gate was single viable CD3+CD4+CD8-CD45RO+ cells for memory CD4+ T cells. Positive selection with CD4 microbeads enriched total CD4+ T cells. Assay used: immunoSEQ multiplex PCR; TCRdb lists only in-frame clones, some missing. Among more than 50,000 clones listed, just under 80% were seen once. This TCR came from an adult in good health and CMV-seronegative. Specimen: memory CD4+ T cells from blood.

The CDR3 reads CASYTFRDATEAFF. CDR3 coding DNA: TGTGCCAGCTATACCTTCCGGGACGCCACTGAAGCTTTCTTT. The chain has TRBV27 and TRBJ1-1, with a possible D match to TRBD1 (5 bases). This CDR3 has 14 amino acids. Germline V lookup: CDR1 MNHEY, CDR2 SMNVEV (reference sequence). The V gene lost 8 bases and the J gene lost 4 bases, with 17 bases spanning the gap.